One and the same sample provided the 5 T cell receptor beta chains below, sequenced in a study of T cell changes during pregnancy in multiple sclerosis. Measured with immunoSEQ multiplex PCR; TCRdb has only the in-frame clones, and not every one. Counted here are about 51,000 clones, roughly 94% occurring once; the ten biggest clones make up about 0.6%. The sample consisted of CD4+ T cells from peripheral blood mononuclear cells, taken in the second trimester of pregnancy. All receptors come from a female donor with multiple sclerosis, enrolled in a pregnancy study.

The J gene is TRBJ2-5, the V gene TRBV7-2; maybe TRBD1 (5 bases). The last part of the DNA fits TRBJ2-7 better; the J call may be wrong. The CDR3 contains 13 residues. CDR1 is SGHTA and CDR2 is FQGNSA in the germline V gene. CDR3: CASSWGGTYEQYF. DNA for the CDR3: TGTGCCAGCAGTTGGGGCGGAACCTACGAGCAGTACTTC.

V gene TRBV6-1 combines with J gene TRBJ1-3, with 9 bases that match TRBD1. The length of the CDR3 is 15 residues. Losses at the gene ends were 6 bases for V and 3 bases for J; bases not matched to a gene: 6. Looked up from germline, CDR1 is MNHNS and CDR2 is SASEGT. The CDR3 loop is CASRKQGAGGNTIYF. CDR3 nucleotide sequence: TGTGCCAGCAGGAAACAGGGGGCAGGTGGAAACACCATATATTTT.

The rearrangement joins TRBV5-5 to TRBJ1-5; tentatively, D is TRBD1 (6 bases). Germline values: CDR1 SGHKS, CDR2 YYEKEE (reference sequence). V was shortened by 0 bases and J by 6 bases, with 10 bases between the two germline ends. CDR3 length equals 14 residues. This CDR3 is CASSLGTGPQPQHF. The CDR3 DNA follows: TGTGCCAGCAGCTTGGGAACAGGGCCTCAGCCCCAGCATTTT.

This clone is labeled as medium-sized. The V gene is TRBV2, the J gene TRBJ1-3; 9 bases line up with TRBD1. Germline CDR1 SNHLY, CDR2 FYNNEI. V was pared by 6 bases and J by 9 bases, with 6 bases of the junction left unmatched. The CDR3 extends over 13 amino acids. CDR3 nucleotides: TGTGCCAGCAGCGGGGACAGGGCCACCACCATATATTTT. The encoded protein is CASSGDRATTIYF.

V gene TRBV4-2 combines with J gene TRBJ1-1, with TRBD1 matching over 8 bases. After removal of 5 bases from V and 1 base from J, the junction contained 9 bases not matched to a gene. Looked up from germline, CDR1 is LGHNA and CDR2 is YNFKEQ. The CDR3 extends over 16 amino acids. The CDR3 DNA sequence: TGTGCCAGCAGCACTCGACAGGGGCCATCGAACACTGAAGCTTTCTTT. This sequence encodes CASSTRQGPSNTEAFF.